This record concerns one T cell receptor (beta chain) sequence. The antigen remains unidentified. These data are taken from a study of T cells in Graves' hyperthyroidism and ophthalmopathy. With V trimmed by 5 bases and J by 7 bases, 13 bases remained unmatched. Germline values: CDR1 SGHVS, CDR2 FNYEAQ. This CDR3 comprises 17 residues. Findings and caveats of the study: Appearing also in blood were most of the thyroid clonotypes expanded above 0.001.

The CDR3 regions of TCR beta were amplified from RNA transcripts. HTBI primers were used for first-round RT-PCR of the TCR CDR3. From the multiplex PCR reads, TCRdb called clonotypes with MiXCR, one entry per CDR3 protein. The sample holds over 700,000 distinct CDR3 sequences, roughly a sixth seen once. The hyperthyroidism was newly diagnosed and had lasted under 2 months; the patients were aged 18 to 65. Uncontrolled infection, other autoimmune disease, pregnancy or lactation barred patients from enrollment. At first hyperthyroidism diagnosis, before any ophthalmopathy symptoms, the blood sample was collected.

V gene TRBV7-6 combines with J gene TRBJ1-6; 8 nucleotides align to TRBD1. The TCR comes from a woman in her 50s with Graves' hyperthyroidism that later progressed to Graves' ophthalmopathy. Sequenced input: blood. The CDR3 reads CASSPIRAGQANSPLHF. CDR3 nucleotide sequence: TGTGCCAGCAGCCCCATCCGGGCGGGACAGGCAAATTCACCCCTCCACTTT.